A single TCR beta chain is shown here with its context. This clonotype was recorded many times. Its specific antigen is unknown. No base quality information exists; no much larger clone differs at one position. The source of the sample is a study of human T cells and chemical hapten exposure (dated by TCRdb to the early 2020s). Looking at the study overall: Libraries were combined into a pool for sequencing, and differences in TCR yield between samples came mainly from small differences in library volumes within the pool. This study followed changes in the peripheral blood TCR repertoire in vivo during primary and secondary sensitization of alopecia patients to the hapten diphenylcyclopropenone (DPC). General conclusions and limits of the study: Repeated subsampling changed both the strength of the expansion versus patch-test correlation and the threshold at which the correlation became significant. The number of TCRs above 1 in 1000 frequency did not change with DPC sensitization; there was no evidence of global repertoire structure alterations.

During library preparation, unique molecular identifiers were attached to individual cDNA molecules so that TCRs could be counted quantitatively and reproducibly. From each blood RNA sample, both TCR alpha and TCR beta chains were sequenced. The original pipeline was this. A median of roughly 100,000 TCRs per sample was observed, with a range of 23,224 to 690,600. V, J and CDR3 annotation of the TCR reads was carried out using the Decombinator software suite. For PS versus PT1 abundance plots, all samples were subsampled to the same number of TCRs (28,000). TCRs were defined as expanded if absent before sensitization and observed at least eight times at the 2-week time point. Clones were called with MiXCR by TCRdb after fastp trimmed the public reads at Q25, and only in-frame beta chains were retained. Every entry covers one CDR3 protein and lists the most common genes and DNA from its rows. The V and J calls and clone size come from TCRdb's table, not from the authors' own analysis. The sample table shows about 120,000 distinct CDR3 sequences, and 8.5% are seen once. More than 1.3% of the sample is in the top ten clones.

Total RNA was extracted from unfractionated whole blood that had been collected in Tempus Blood RNA tubes. About five healthy volunteers served as TCR sequencing controls and were bled at day 0, 2 weeks and 6 weeks. Reading the germline V gene (reference sequence) gives CDR1 SEHNR and CDR2 FQNEAQ. Trimming takes 5 bases from V and 7 bases from J, and the germline ends sit 8 bases apart. Spanning cysteine to phenylalanine, the CDR3 consists of 12 amino acids. Here the CDR3 DNA is all that survives: 36 bases in frame from base 1. The chain is encoded by TRBV7-9 joined to TRBJ1-4, with the D gene uncertain. Sequenced sample: whole blood. The receptor's source is a human donor in good health. Some clones in this sample may be carry-over from other donors' samples. Donor details come from another sample of the same person, matched by shared clones. The CDR3 sequence is CASSPPGEKLFF. The DNA sequence is as follows: TGTGCCAGCAGCCCGCCCGGTGAAAAACTGTTTTTT.